These T cell receptor beta chains were read from a single sample in a study of OX40 agonist ivuxolimab in advanced cancers. The repertoire was sequenced with immunoSEQ multiplex PCR; TCRdb's copy has only in-frame clones and lacks some. The sample holds around 47,000 clones, 75% to 90% seen once. This sample comprised CD4+ or CD8+ T cells sorted from blood, obtained in a trial of the OX40 agonist ivuxolimab. These receptors were collected from an adult with an advanced solid tumor such as melanoma, head and neck, liver or kidney cancer. Each CDR3 is given without its conserved first and last residue. The D gene is left open where the match is weak.

TRBD2,TRBV7-8,ASSSPSGGAGEQY
-,TRBV4-3,ASSQGGTAYNEQF
TRBD1,TRBV7-9,ASSLRGPSYNSPLH
TRBD1,TRBV4-2,ASSHRDRGSNQPQH
-,TRBV9,ASSPNPQSGRTNGYT
TRBD2,TRBV6-1,ASSEMTSEPSYEQY
-,TRBV30,AWRDTGRVETQY
TRBD1,TRBV19,ASSFGQGRTEAF
-,TRBV7-6,ASTSLLESEAF
TRBD1,TRBV19,ASTQTGGPQPQH
-,TRBV10-3,AITRGQNTEAF
TRBD1,TRBV6-5,ASSYGTGLSTEAF
-,TRBV10-3,AISLGERDTQY
-,TRBV9,ASSVGAGGEQY
-,TRBV4-2,ASSQDSPGSSYEQY
TRBD1,TRBV2,ASSANRGRQGSEAF
TRBD1,TRBV7-9,ASSPFGTGVDWYGYT
TRBD1,TRBV15,ATSRDQGATNEKLF
TRBD2,TRBV9,ASSVGTSGWDIQY
-,TRBV19,ASSWGGTTSYNEQF
TRBD1,TRBV5-5,ASSLSGTGGSPLH
-,TRBV6-1,ASSPGGQSYGYT
-,TRBV6-5,ASRRGFRDIQY
-,TRBV5-4,ASSLAGPEQF
TRBD2,TRBV18,ASSRPGTSGYNEQF
-,TRBV4-1,ASSQDLGEETQY
-,TRBV15,ATSLLGTEAF